Listed below are T cell receptor beta chains from one sample, sequenced in a study of regulatory T cells in long-lasting Graves disease. TCRdb redid the calling of the multiplex PCR reads with MiXCR, one entry per CDR3 protein. Of some 300,000 distinct CDR3 sequences in the sample, roughly a fifth are singletons; the top ten hold just over 55%. Sequenced material: peripheral blood mononuclear cells (PBMCs), taken when the disease was refractory, from a patient treated with antithyroid drugs. These receptors all come from a female donor with Graves disease. The CDR3 runs from the conserved cysteine through the conserved F or W. Each record gives: CDR3 DNA, CDR3 protein, D gene, clone size, V gene, J gene. D genes are given only for firm matches. The size entry is marked missing in some rows and otherwise reads once, few, many or a size class.

TGTGCCAGCAGCCACGGACAGGGCGCCGAAAAACTGTTTTTT	CASSHGQGAEKLFF	TRBD1	-	TRBV4-3	TRBJ1-4
TGTGCCAGCAGTTTAGACAGAGACACAGATACGCAGTATTTT	CASSLDRDTDTQYF	-	many	TRBV28	TRBJ2-3
TGTGCCTGGAGTGTACCCCAGGGTGGCTACACCTTC	CAWSVPQGGYTF	-	many	TRBV30	TRBJ1-2
TGTGCCAGCAGTCGGGGGTTGTTCGATGGCTACACCTTC	CASSRGLFDGYTF	-	few	TRBV27	TRBJ1-2
TGCGCCAGCAGCCAAGGGCTAGCGGGAGTGGGGCGAGAGACCCAGTACTTC	CASSQGLAGVGRETQYF	TRBD2	few	TRBV4-1	TRBJ2-5
TGTGCCATCAGTGTTGAGGGCGGCTATGGCTACACCTTC	CAISVEGGYGYTF	-	many	TRBV10-3	TRBJ1-2
TGTGCCAGCAGTTACGTAGGACCGGCCAACTACGAGCAGTACTTC	CASSYVGPANYEQYF	-	few	TRBV6-9	TRBJ2-7
TGTGCCAGCAGCCCAACTATTAGCAATCAGCCCCAGCATTTT	CASSPTISNQPQHF	-	-	TRBV7-8	TRBJ1-5
TGTGCCAGCAGTCCTCGACAGGCGGTGGACTATGGCTACACCTTC	CASSPRQAVDYGYTF	-	many	TRBV28	TRBJ1-2
TGTGCCAGCAGCTTTCCCGGGACCCCCTACGAGCAGTACTTC	CASSFPGTPYEQYF	-	few	TRBV7-9	TRBJ2-7
TGTGCCAGCAGCCTCCGGGACAGGGGGATCTACGAGCAGTACTTC	CASSLRDRGIYEQYF	TRBD1	-	TRBV14	TRBJ2-7
TGTGCCAGCAGCTTAGACGCCAGTAGCTCCTACAATGAGCAGTTCTTC	CASSLDASSSYNEQFF	-	many	TRBV7-2	TRBJ2-1
TGTGCCACCGAAGCAGGTGGAGCTTTCTTT	CATEAGGAFF	-	-	TRBV28	TRBJ1-1
TGTGCCAGCAGCCTGACAGCGTACCAAGAGACCCAGTACTTC	CASSLTAYQETQYF	-	many	TRBV28	TRBJ2-5
TGTGCCAGTAGTATTTCCCGTGACGAAGCTTTCTTT	CASSISRDEAFF	-	-	TRBV19	TRBJ1-1
TGTGCCAGCAGTCCTCCGGGACAGGGGGAGGGCTACACCTTC	CASSPPGQGEGYTF	TRBD1	many	TRBV28	TRBJ1-2
TGCAGCGTTGCTCAGTTTACGAGGGAGACCCAGTACTTC	CSVAQFTRETQYF	-	few	TRBV29-1	TRBJ2-5
TGTGCCAGCAGTTGGACTTACGGGGAGCTGTTTTTT	CASSWTYGELFF	-	-	TRBV27	TRBJ2-2
TGTGCCTGCAGCGTAGCTACGGGTTACTATGGCTACACCTTC	CACSVATGYYGYTF	-	-	TRBV9	TRBJ1-2
TGTGCCAGCAGTTTCTCAGGAAGCGGGGTGCCCCTCAAAAACATTCAGTACTTC	CASSFSGSGVPLKNIQYF	TRBD2	-	TRBV12-3/TRBV12-4	TRBJ2-4
TGTGCCAGCAGCTTAGAGCAGATTGGGGCCAACGTCCTGACTTTC	CASSLEQIGANVLTF	-	many	TRBV7-8	TRBJ2-6
TGTGCCACCAGCAGAGATAGGCCGACAGGGGTAAAAGAGACCCAGTACTTC	CATSRDRPTGVKETQYF	TRBD1	few	TRBV15	TRBJ2-5
TGTGCCAGCACCCTAGGGGTGAACACTGAAGCTTTCTTT	CASTLGVNTEAFF	-	few	TRBV12-3/TRBV12-4	TRBJ1-1
TGTGCCAGCAGACCGGGACTAGCAGATCAAGAGACCCAGTACTTC	CASRPGLADQETQYF	TRBD2	-	TRBV6-1	TRBJ2-5
TGTGCCAGCAGCTCAGTCGATAATCAGGGTATGACTCTGTTTTTT	CASSSVDNQGMTLFF	-	many	TRBV11-2	TRBJ1-4
TGTGCCAGCAGGGTCGGGACAGATAATTCACCCCTCCACTTT	CASRVGTDNSPLHF	TRBD1	many	TRBV2	TRBJ1-6
TGTGCCAGCAGCGTCTTCCAGAGGACCACTGAAGCTTTCTTT	CASSVFQRTTEAFF	-	-	TRBV7-2	TRBJ1-1
TGTGCCTGGAGTGTACAGACAGCCGAGCAGTACTTC	CAWSVQTAEQYF	-	few	TRBV30	TRBJ2-7
TGTGCCAGCAGTCTTTTACTAGCTGCAGAGACCCAGTACTTC	CASSLLLAAETQYF	-	many	TRBV12-3/TRBV12-4	TRBJ2-5
TGTGCCAGCAGTTACTCGAGTGAATGGACAGGGACCTACGAGCAGTACTTC	CASSYSSEWTGTYEQYF	TRBD1	many	TRBV6-5	TRBJ2-7
TGTGCCGGGATGGGGGGAGGTCGCGACTATGGCTACACCTTC	CAGMGGGRDYGYTF	-	-	TRBV10-3	TRBJ1-2
TGTGCCAGCAGTTTGACGGGACACTCGAGGGCTTACGAGCAGTACTTC	CASSLTGHSRAYEQYF	-	many	TRBV27	TRBJ2-7
TGCAGTGCTAACAGAGAGGGAGGGTCCGGACAGCCCCAGCATTTT	CSANREGGSGQPQHF	-	many	TRBV20-1	TRBJ1-5
TGCGCCAGCAGGTCAGGGGCTGGAGATACTGGAAACACCATATATTTT	CASRSGAGDTGNTIYF	-	-	TRBV4-3	TRBJ1-3
TGTGCCCGGGACAGGTTCGTCGAGCAGTACTTC	CARDRFVEQYF	TRBD1	many	TRBV27	TRBJ2-7
TGTGCCAGCAGTGAACCCCCGGCGGGCACCGGGGAGCTGTTTTTT	CASSEPPAGTGELFF	-	few	TRBV6-1	TRBJ2-2
TGTGCCAGCAGTCCGCCAGGGGGATGGGAGAGGTACGAGCAGTACTTC	CASSPPGGWERYEQYF	TRBD1	many	TRBV28	TRBJ2-7
TGCAGCGTTGAAGGTTTAGGTCTAGCCGGTGGCACCGGGGAGCTGTTTTTT	CSVEGLGLAGGTGELFF	-	many	TRBV29-1	TRBJ2-2
TGTGCCAGCAGCTTTACCGCGGAGCTGTTTTTT	CASSFTAELFF	-	once	TRBV7-9	TRBJ2-2
TGTGCCAGCAGACTCGGGACAGGCGCTAACTATGGCTACACCTTC	CASRLGTGANYGYTF	TRBD1	-	TRBV27	TRBJ1-2
TGCAGCGTTGAAGATCGGTTAGTGGTATCCTACGAGCAGTACTTC	CSVEDRLVVSYEQYF	-	few	TRBV29-1	TRBJ2-7
TGTGCCAGCAGTGAAGGCGTTGGATCGTACGAGCAGTACTTC	CASSEGVGSYEQYF	-	many	TRBV2	TRBJ2-7
TGTGCCAGTAGTATGGCAGGTCCAAGCGGAGCTTTCTTT	CASSMAGPSGAFF	-	-	TRBV19	TRBJ1-1
TGTGCCAGCAGGCCACGGGGGGGGAATCGGAAAACTTTCTTT	CASRPRGGNRKTFF	-	few	TRBV6-1	TRBJ1-1
TGTGCCAGCAATCAGGGGGATCTCTCTGGAAACACCATATATTTT	CASNQGDLSGNTIYF	TRBD1	few	TRBV6-1	TRBJ1-3
TGTGCCAGCAGTGAACGGGACTATCAAGAGACCCAGTACTTC	CASSERDYQETQYF	TRBD2	many	TRBV6-1	TRBJ2-5
TGTGCCAGCTCAGTCCAAACGGGCCCCAACTCTGGAAACACCATATATTTT	CASSVQTGPNSGNTIYF	-	-	TRBV18	TRBJ1-3